The entry below describes one T cell receptor beta chain. cDNA reverse transcribed from extracted RNA served as the sequencing template. The data were produced by immunoSEQ multiplex PCR, yet TCRdb's version contains in-frame clones alone and is incomplete. This sample has around 150,000 clones, with approximately 60% found just once. The entry originates in a study of CD8+ T cells in alopecia areata. The CDR3 is 19 residues long. CDR1 and CDR2 from the germline V gene are LNHNV and YYDKDF (reference sequence). V shed 3 bases and J shed 3 bases, with 26 bases lying between them. The sequenced material came from CD8+ T cells sorted from blood. The V and J genes are TRBV15 and TRBJ2-5; a weak D match, TRBD2 (6 bases). The source is a human donor in good health. For the CDR3, the DNA is TGTGCCACCAGCAGTGGGGTGCTAACGAGGGAGGCGACTAAAGAGACCCAGTACTTC. Translation: CATSSGVLTREATKETQYF.